A selection of T cell receptor beta chains follows, all from one sample in a study of Graves' ophthalmopathy and Graves' hyperthyroidism. One entry per CDR3 protein, called by TCRdb with MiXCR from the multiplex PCR reads. Of about 220,000 distinct CDR3 sequences detected, 20% to 25% appear once; the ten largest clones hold roughly 44%. Material for sequencing was peripheral blood. Source of these receptors: a woman aged 50 to 60 with Graves' ophthalmopathy. Each CDR3 is given with its conserved first and last residue. Fields, in order: CDR3 DNA, CDR3 protein, D gene, clone size, V gene, J gene. A D gene is named only where the DNA matches it firmly. A row's size may be missing; if present it is once, few, many or a size class.

TGTGCCACCCAGCTGAACACTGAAGCTTTCTTT	CATQLNTEAFF	NA	few	TRBV3-1	TRBJ1-1
TGTGCCAGCAGTTTATCCAGGGGACAGGGCACCGGGGAGCTGTTTTTT	CASSLSRGQGTGELFF	TRBD1	NA	TRBV28	TRBJ2-2
TGTGCCAGCAGTTTAGGTACCTACGAGCAGTACTTC	CASSLGTYEQYF	NA	many	TRBV12-3/TRBV12-4	TRBJ2-7
TGCGCCAGCAGCCACCTGACAGGGGATGGCTACGAGCAGTACTTC	CASSHLTGDGYEQYF	TRBD1	many	TRBV4-1	TRBJ2-7
TGTGCCAGCAGTTCTTCCACCGGGGAGCTGTTTTTT	CASSSSTGELFF	NA	NA	TRBV12-3/TRBV12-4	TRBJ2-2
TGTGCCAGCAGTTACAAAAACGCAGGTTCTGGGTACGAGCAGTACTTC	CASSYKNAGSGYEQYF	NA	many	TRBV6-5	TRBJ2-7
TGTGCCAGTAGCCAGACAGGGGTGGGCAATCAGCCCCAGCATTTT	CASSQTGVGNQPQHF	TRBD1	many	TRBV19	TRBJ1-5
TGTGCCAGCAGCTGGACAGGCAACACCGGGGAGCTGTTTTTT	CASSWTGNTGELFF	TRBD1	many	TRBV6-2/TRBV6-3	TRBJ2-2
TGTGCCAGCAGCCTCCGGGGGGACAATCAGCCCCAGCATTTT	CASSLRGDNQPQHF	NA	many	TRBV9	TRBJ1-5
TGTGCCAGCAGCAAGGAGCGGGGGTGGTCGGAGCAGTACTTC	CASSKERGWSEQYF	TRBD2	many	TRBV7-2	TRBJ2-7
TGCGCCAGCAGCTTTTCGGGACGGGAGACCCAGTACTTC	CASSFSGRETQYF	NA	many	TRBV5-1	TRBJ2-5
TGCGCCAGCAGCTTTAGACGGAACTCCTACGAGCAGTACTTC	CASSFRRNSYEQYF	NA	many	TRBV5-1	TRBJ2-7
TGTGCCAGCAGATGGGCTAGCGGGAGTGGCGCAGATACGCAGTATTTT	CASRWASGSGADTQYF	TRBD2	many	TRBV6-5	TRBJ2-3
TGTGCCAGCAGCTTAGTGTCGGCCGCCACGGGAGGCTACACCTTC	CASSLVSAATGGYTF	NA	many	TRBV11-2	TRBJ1-2
TGTGCCAGCAGCCCCGAGCTGAACACTGAAGCTTTCTTT	CASSPELNTEAFF	NA	NA	TRBV3-1	TRBJ1-1
TGTGCCAGCAGTGAACCCGCCGTTTGGGGCTACACCTTC	CASSEPAVWGYTF	NA	many	TRBV6-1	TRBJ1-2
TGCGCCAGCAGCCCGGGGTGGGCGGAGCAGTACTTC	CASSPGWAEQYF	NA	many	TRBV5-1	TRBJ2-7
TGTGCCAGCAGTCCTCTAGCGGGAGGGCCGGGTGAGCAGTACTTC	CASSPLAGGPGEQYF	TRBD2	NA	TRBV6-1	TRBJ2-7
TGTGCCTGGAGAGGGGGGGCGTATGGCTACACCTTC	CAWRGGAYGYTF	NA	NA	TRBV30	TRBJ1-2
TGTGCCACCAGTGATTTTAAAGGAATAACCCAGCATTTT	CATSDFKGITQHF	NA	many	TRBV24-1	TRBJ1-5
TGCAGCGTTGAAAGAGACTCCTCTGGCTACACCTTC	CSVERDSSGYTF	NA	many	TRBV29-1	TRBJ1-2
TGTGCCAGCAGTTACGTTCGCAGGTACCGCTCCGAGCAGTACTTC	CASSYVRRYRSEQYF	NA	many	TRBV6-2/TRBV6-3	TRBJ2-7
TGTGCCAGCAGGCCGATGGGACTAGCCAAAAACATTCAGTACTTC	CASRPMGLAKNIQYF	NA	NA	TRBV27	TRBJ2-4
TGTGCCAGCAGTTTATCGGATAGCAATCAGCCCCAGCATTTT	CASSLSDSNQPQHF	NA	many	TRBV27	TRBJ1-5
TGTGCCAGCAGCTTTGAAGTGAACACTGAAGCTTTCTTT	CASSFEVNTEAFF	NA	many	TRBV11-2	TRBJ1-1
TGTGCCAGCAGTGAAGTTCTACGGAGCACTGAAGCTTTCTTT	CASSEVLRSTEAFF	NA	few	TRBV6-1	TRBJ1-1
TGTGCCAGCAGTTCGGGTCTGTACGAGCAGTACTTC	CASSSGLYEQYF	NA	many	TRBV12-3/TRBV12-4	TRBJ2-7
TGTGCCAGCATAAGACAGGGGGCAATCGGGGAGCTGTTTTTT	CASIRQGAIGELFF	TRBD1	many	TRBV5-5	TRBJ2-2
TGTGCCACCAGCAGAGGGGGGGGGGTTTCAACCGGGGAGCTGTTTTTT	CATSRGGGVSTGELFF	TRBD2	many	TRBV15	TRBJ2-2
TGTGCCAGCAGCTTCAGCGGGGGAGACGAGCAGTACTTC	CASSFSGGDEQYF	TRBD2	many	TRBV5-6	TRBJ2-7
TGTGCCAGCAGTGGCCAAGGACAGCCTAACACTGAAGCTTTCTTT	CASSGQGQPNTEAFF	NA	many	TRBV2	TRBJ1-1
TGTGCCACCAGCGTGAACAGGGGGCTTGGGGCCAACGTCCTGACTTTC	CATSVNRGLGANVLTF	TRBD1	many	TRBV15	TRBJ2-6
TGCGCCAGCAGTGGAAGGTCCCTACCCGGGGAGCTGTTTTTT	CASSGRSLPGELFF	NA	many	TRBV10-1	TRBJ2-2
TGCAGTGCTAGTATAATGGGGGCCCTAGGGGAGACCCAGTACTTC	CSASIMGALGETQYF	NA	few	TRBV20-1	TRBJ2-5
TGTGCCAGCAGCCGGACGGAAACGAACACCGGGGAGCTGTTTTTT	CASSRTETNTGELFF	NA	few	TRBV3-1	TRBJ2-2
TGTGCCAGCAGCACCCGGACAGGATCCACACGAGGAGCTGGAAACACCATATATTTT	CASSTRTGSTRGAGNTIYF	TRBD1	many	TRBV6-5	TRBJ1-3
TGTGCCAGCAGCATCGGGACGATCTCCAATTCACCCCTCCACTTT	CASSIGTISNSPLHF	NA	NA	TRBV7-9	TRBJ1-6
TGTGCCACCAGTGACCACCGGGGGACAGGGAAGTACTTC	CATSDHRGTGKYF	TRBD1	many	TRBV24-1	TRBJ2-7
TGTGCCAGCAGTTTGTCGGGGGCGCGGTCCGGGGAGCTGTTTTTT	CASSLSGARSGELFF	NA	NA	TRBV12-3/TRBV12-4	TRBJ2-2
TGTGCCAGCAGCTTACGGGGGGCGCAGAACGAGCAGTACTTC	CASSLRGAQNEQYF	NA	NA	TRBV7-2	TRBJ2-7
TGTGCCAGCGACGGACGGAACACTGAAGCTTTCTTT	CASDGRNTEAFF	NA	many	TRBV6-1	TRBJ1-1
TGCAGTGCTATCACCCCGAACGACATAGGCTTCTCCTACGAGCAGTCCTTC	CSAITPNDIGFSYEQSF	NA	NA	TRBV20-1	TRBJ2-7
TGTGCCAGCAGTCTCCGGGACAGGGGGTACGAGCAGTACTTC	CASSLRDRGYEQYF	TRBD1	few	TRBV27	TRBJ2-7
TGTGCCTGGAGTGGGCTAGGCCAAGAGACCCAGTACTTC	CAWSGLGQETQYF	NA	many	TRBV30	TRBJ2-5
TGTGCCAGTAGGCCTGCAAAGCGGGAGAGTCAAGAGACCCAGTACTTC	CASRPAKRESQETQYF	TRBD2	few	TRBV19	TRBJ2-5